This entry is about one T cell receptor (beta chain). Its antigen has not been determined. Base quality data are lacking; no much larger clone is found one base away. CDR1 and CDR2, looked up from the germline V gene (reference sequence), are GTSNPN and SVGIG. The CDR3 runs 12 amino acids, cysteine and phenylalanine included. The kept DNA is CDR3 alone, 36 bases in frame from the first base. TCRbeta CDR3 regions were amplified from genomic DNA by means of the immunoSEQ Assay, a bias-controlled multiplex PCR. In the source study's methods: Within the assay, amplification of reference gene primers was used to estimate how many nucleated cells each sample contained. To quantify the absolute abundance of each unique TCRbeta CDR3 rearrangement, sequence reads were collapsed and filtered. For each sample, productive Simpson clonality was calculated as the square root of Simpson's diversity index over productive rearrangements. In its TCRdb copy, this immuneACCESS table keeps in-frame sequences only and misses some clones. Where compared with another copy, unresolved V genes explain less than half of these, and the others have no known cause. V, J and clone size are those of that table, while D and trimming were read from the DNA. The sample contains over 90,000 clones, 70% to 90% of them found a single time. The top ten hold just under 10% of the sample.

The entry originates in a study of blood T cell repertoires in COVID-19 (TCRdb year 2020). Study-level background: Samples from collaborators originated in the United States, Italy and Spain and spanned both the acute and convalescent phases of COVID-19. Samples were obtained from the ongoing ImmuneRACE study (first 160 participants) and from 950 to 1,500 subjects provided by 6 global collaborators. The material from the prospective study consisted of cDNA or gDNA derived from T cells, B-cell-depleted T cells, or PBMCs. Deeply sampled blood TCRbeta repertoires from subjects exposed to, actively infected with, or recovered from COVID-19 were included in the dataset. Where available, HLA class I and class II types were obtained from metadata supplied by the sample provider rather than from assay-based typing. Nearly every sample came with metadata listing a de-identified subject ID, COVID-19 status, age in years and sex. The repertoires were released in a freely available public database meant as a resource for research on the immune response to SARS-CoV-2.

What the work shows at the level of the full study, not this receptor alone: Clinical and demographic metadata were provided uncurated, with the amount varying by source and participant.

Each collaborating institution followed its own protocols to collect whole blood in K2EDTA tubes. For TCRbeta analysis, collaborators shipped samples as frozen whole blood, isolated PBMCs, or DNA extracted from either of those sample types. The receptor was derived from a man between 40 and 49 years old with active or convalescent COVID-19. The receptor chain draws on TRBV30 and TRBJ2-1, with TRBD2 matching 10 junction bases. Sequenced input: peripheral blood. The nucleotide sequence is given as TGTGCTCTAAGCGGGGGGGTGGATGAGCAGTTCTTC. The translation is CALSGGVDEQFF.